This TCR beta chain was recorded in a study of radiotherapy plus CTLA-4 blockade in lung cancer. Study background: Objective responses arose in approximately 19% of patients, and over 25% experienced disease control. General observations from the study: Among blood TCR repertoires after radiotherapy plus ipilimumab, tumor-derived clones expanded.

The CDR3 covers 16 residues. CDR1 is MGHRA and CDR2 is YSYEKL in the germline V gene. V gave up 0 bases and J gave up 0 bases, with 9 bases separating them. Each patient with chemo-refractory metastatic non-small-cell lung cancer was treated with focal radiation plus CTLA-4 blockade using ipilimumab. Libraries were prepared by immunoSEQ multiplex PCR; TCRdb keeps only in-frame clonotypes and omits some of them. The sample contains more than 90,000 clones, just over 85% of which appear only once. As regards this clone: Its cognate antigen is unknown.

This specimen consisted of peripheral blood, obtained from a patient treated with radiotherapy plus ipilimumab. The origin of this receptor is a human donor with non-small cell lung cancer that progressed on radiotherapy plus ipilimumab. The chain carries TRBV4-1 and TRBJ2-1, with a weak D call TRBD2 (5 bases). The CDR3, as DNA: TGCGCCAGCAGCCAAGAACCGGGGAACTCCTACAATGAGCAGTTCTTC. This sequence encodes CASSQEPGNSYNEQFF.